This T cell receptor beta chain derives from a study of cytomegalovirus exposure and HLA in healthy donors. PCR used 60 Vbeta primers and 13 Jbeta primers. Clones were sequenced by immunoSEQ multiplex PCR, and TCRdb holds only the in-frame ones, with some missing. The sample contains 120,000 to 150,000 clones, 79% of which appear only once. Germline CDR1 and CDR2: LNHDA and SQIVND (reference sequence). This CDR3 comprises 13 residues. The V end lost 5 bases, the J end lost 7 bases, and 14 bases lay between the germline ends. The sample consisted of PBMCs. V usage is TRBV19 and J usage is TRBJ1-1; D is ambiguous. This TCR was sampled from a woman aged 40-49 years in good health and CMV-seropositive. The CDR3 coding sequence is TGTGCCAGTAGTTTGCAGACTACCAGTGAAGCTTTCTTT. Translation gives CASSLQTTSEAFF.